The text below deals with one T cell receptor beta chain. The record originates from a study of CD8 T cells in ankylosing spondylitis. TCRdb recomputed calls from the 5' RACE reads with MiXCR, one row per CDR3 protein. The sample holds approximately 350,000 distinct CDR3 sequences, roughly 15% seen once. The CDR3 is made up of 14 amino acids. V was cut by 5 bases and J by 6 bases, with 14 bases left in between. Looked up from germline, CDR1 is LNHDA and CDR2 is SQIVND (reference sequence). The specimen was blood, either unsorted or a sorted T cell fraction (not recorded which). The chain recombines TRBV19 with TRBJ2-1; TRBD2 is a possible D gene (5 bases). This TCR came from a male donor with ankylosing spondylitis or in good health (not recorded which). CDR3 in DNA: TGTGCCAGTAGTGGGTCGACGAGGGCCAATGAGCAGTTCTTC. Its protein is CASSGSTRANEQFF.